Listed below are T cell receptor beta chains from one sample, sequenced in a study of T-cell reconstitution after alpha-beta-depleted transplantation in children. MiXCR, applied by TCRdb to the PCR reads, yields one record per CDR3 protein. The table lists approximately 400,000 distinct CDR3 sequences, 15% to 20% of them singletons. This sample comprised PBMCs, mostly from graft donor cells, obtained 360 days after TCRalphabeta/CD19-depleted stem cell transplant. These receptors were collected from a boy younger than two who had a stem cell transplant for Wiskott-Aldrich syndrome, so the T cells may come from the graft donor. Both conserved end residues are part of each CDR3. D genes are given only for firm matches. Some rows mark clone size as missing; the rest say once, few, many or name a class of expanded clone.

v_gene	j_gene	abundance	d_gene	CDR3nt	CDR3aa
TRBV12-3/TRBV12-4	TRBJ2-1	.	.	TGTGCCAGCAGTCGCATTACAGGTCCTCTCTCCTACAATGAGCAGTTCTTC	CASSRITGPLSYNEQFF
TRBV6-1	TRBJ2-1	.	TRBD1	TGTGCCAGCAGTCCTCTCGGGACAGGGCCCGAATCTTACAATGAGCAGTTCTTC	CASSPLGTGPESYNEQFF
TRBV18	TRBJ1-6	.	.	TGTGCCAGCTCACCACCAGGGGGTTCACCCCTCCACTTT	CASSPPGGSPLHF
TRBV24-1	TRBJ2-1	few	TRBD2	TGTGCCACCAGTGATTTCGTAGCGGGAGTGTACAATGAGCAGTTCTTC	CATSDFVAGVYNEQFF
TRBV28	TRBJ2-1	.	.	TGTGCCAGCAGAGCTACATCCTACAATGAGCAGTTCTTC	CASRATSYNEQFF
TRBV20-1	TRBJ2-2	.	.	TGCAGTGCTAGAGATGGGTCGGGGATCGGGGAGCTGTTTTTT	CSARDGSGIGELFF
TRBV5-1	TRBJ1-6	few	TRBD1	TGCGCCAGCAGCCCAGGGACAGGGGATTCACCCCTCCACTTT	CASSPGTGDSPLHF
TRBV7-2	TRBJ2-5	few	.	TGTGCCAGCACCTGGGGGCGTATTCAAGAGACCCAGTACTTC	CASTWGRIQETQYF
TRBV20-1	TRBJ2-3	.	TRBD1	TGCAGTGCTAGGGACAGGGAGGAGTATTTT	CSARDREEYF
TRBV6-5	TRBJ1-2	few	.	TGTGCCAGCAGTTACTCGAGGTCACTGCGAGGCTACACCTTC	CASSYSRSLRGYTF
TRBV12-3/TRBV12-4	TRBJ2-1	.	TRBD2	TGTGCCAGCAGTTTTCCTAGCGGGGGGACCTACAATGAGCAGTTCTTC	CASSFPSGGTYNEQFF
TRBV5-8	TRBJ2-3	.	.	TGTGCCAGCAGCCCCTTTCAAGATACGCAGTATTTT	CASSPFQDTQYF
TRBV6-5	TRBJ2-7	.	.	TGTGCCAGCAGGCAGGGTAGGATAGTGGGATACGAGCAGTACTTC	CASRQGRIVGYEQYF